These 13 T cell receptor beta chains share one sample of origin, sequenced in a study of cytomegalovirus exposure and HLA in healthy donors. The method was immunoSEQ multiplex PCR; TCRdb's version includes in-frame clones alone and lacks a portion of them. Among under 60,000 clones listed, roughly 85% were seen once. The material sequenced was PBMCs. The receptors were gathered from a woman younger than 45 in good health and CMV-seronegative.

The CDR3 reads CASSPPGRGEQYF. The CDR3 nucleotides read TGTGCCAGCTCACCACCAGGTCGGGGGGAGCAGTACTTC. The chain couples TRBV18 to TRBJ2-7; D possibly corresponds to TRBD2 (6 bases). Per the germline V gene, CDR1 is KGHSH and CDR2 is LQKENI. This CDR3 contains 13 residues. Trimming cost V 0 bases and J 7 bases, with 10 bases left between them.

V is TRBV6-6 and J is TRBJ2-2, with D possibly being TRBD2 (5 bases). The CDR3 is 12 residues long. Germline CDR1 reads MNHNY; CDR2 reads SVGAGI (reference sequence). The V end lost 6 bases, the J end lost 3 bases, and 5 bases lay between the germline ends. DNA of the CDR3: TGTGCCAGCAGGGACTACACCGGGGAGCTGTTTTTT. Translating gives CASRDYTGELFF.

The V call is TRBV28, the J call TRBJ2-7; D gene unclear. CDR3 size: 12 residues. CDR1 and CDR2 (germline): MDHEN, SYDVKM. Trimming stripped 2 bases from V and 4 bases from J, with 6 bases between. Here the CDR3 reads CASSLVVYEQYF. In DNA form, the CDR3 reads TGTGCCAGCAGTTTAGTCGTTTACGAGCAGTACTTC.

The CDR3 DNA is TGCGCCAGCAACAGACTAGCGGGGGCGACATACAATGAGCAGTTCTTC. Its protein product is CASNRLAGATYNEQFF. The chain has TRBV5-1 and TRBJ2-1; 12 nucleotides agree with TRBD2. CDR3 length: 16 amino acids. The junction had 8 bases not matched to a gene; V was cut back by 6 bases and J by 4 bases. Germline lookup yields CDR1 SGHRS and CDR2 YFSETQ.

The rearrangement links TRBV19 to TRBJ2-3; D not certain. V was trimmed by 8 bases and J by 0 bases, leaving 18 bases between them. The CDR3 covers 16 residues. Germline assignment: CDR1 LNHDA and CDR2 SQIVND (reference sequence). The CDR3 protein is CASSGSFVSSTDTQYF. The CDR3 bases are TGTGCCAGTTCCGGGTCTTTTGTATCTAGCACAGATACGCAGTATTTT.

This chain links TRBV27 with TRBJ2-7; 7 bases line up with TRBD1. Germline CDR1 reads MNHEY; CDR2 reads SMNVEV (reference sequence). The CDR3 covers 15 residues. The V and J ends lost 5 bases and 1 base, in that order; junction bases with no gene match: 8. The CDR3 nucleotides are TGTGCCAGCAGTCTCGGTGGGACAGCTTCCTACGAGCAGTACTTC. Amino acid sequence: CASSLGGTASYEQYF.

The CDR3 sequence is CASSSTVPNQPQHF. The CDR3 nucleotides read TGTGCCAGCAGCTCCACAGTTCCTAATCAGCCCCAGCATTTT. The chain has TRBV11-2 and TRBJ1-5; D ambiguous. Germline CDR1 reads SGHAT; CDR2 reads FQNNGV. V was clipped by 4 bases and J by 4 bases, with 11 bases between them. CDR3 length: 14 amino acids.

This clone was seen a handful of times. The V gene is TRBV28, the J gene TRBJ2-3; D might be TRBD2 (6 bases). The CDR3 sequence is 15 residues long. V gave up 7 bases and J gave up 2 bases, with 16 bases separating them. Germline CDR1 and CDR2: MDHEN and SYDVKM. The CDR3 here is CASTRSWEDTDTQYF. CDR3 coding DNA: TGTGCCAGCACCAGAAGTTGGGAGGACACAGATACGCAGTATTTT. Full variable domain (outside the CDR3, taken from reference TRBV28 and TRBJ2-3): DVKVTQSSRYLVKRTGEKVFLECVQDMDHENMFWYRQDPGLGLRLIYFSYDVKMKEKGDIPEGYSVSREKKERFSLILESASTNQTSMYLCASTRSWEDTDTQYFGPGTRLTVL.

The CDR3 DNA sequence: TGTGCCAGCAGCTTCGGGACAATGGGGGAGACCCAGTACTTC. Residues: CASSFGTMGETQYF. The chain employs TRBV5-4 and TRBJ2-5; tentatively, D is TRBD1 (6 bases). This CDR3 comprises 14 residues. Per germline, CDR1 SGHNT and CDR2 YYREEE (reference sequence). V was clipped by 2 bases and J by 5 bases, with 13 bases between them.

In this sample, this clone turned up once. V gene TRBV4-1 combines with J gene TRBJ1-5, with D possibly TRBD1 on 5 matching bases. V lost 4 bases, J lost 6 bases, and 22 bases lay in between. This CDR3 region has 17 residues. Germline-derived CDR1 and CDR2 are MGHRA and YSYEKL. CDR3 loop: CASSPWGGQGLGQPQHF. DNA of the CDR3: TGCGCCAGCAGCCCCTGGGGAGGGCAGGGATTGGGTCAGCCCCAGCATTTT.

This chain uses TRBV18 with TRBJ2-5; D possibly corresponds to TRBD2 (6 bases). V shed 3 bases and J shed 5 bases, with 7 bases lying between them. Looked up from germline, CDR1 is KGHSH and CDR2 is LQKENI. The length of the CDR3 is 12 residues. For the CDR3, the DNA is TGTGCCAGCTCACCCCGGGAGGAGACCCAGTACTTC. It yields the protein CASSPREETQYF.

The chain's CDR3 is CASSMRDYNEQFF. For the CDR3, the DNA is TGTGCCAGTAGTATGAGGGACTACAATGAGCAGTTCTTC. The rearrangement links TRBV19 to TRBJ2-1; the D gene is possibly TRBD2 (5 bases). Germline values: CDR1 LNHDA, CDR2 SQIVND (reference sequence). V lost 3 bases, J lost 3 bases, and 6 bases lay in between. This CDR3 spans 13 amino acids.

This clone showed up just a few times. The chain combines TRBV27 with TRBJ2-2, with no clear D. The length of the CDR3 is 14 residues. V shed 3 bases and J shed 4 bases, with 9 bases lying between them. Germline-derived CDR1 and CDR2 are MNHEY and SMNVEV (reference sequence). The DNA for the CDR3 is TGTGCCAGCAGTTTCTCCCCGAGCACCGGGGAGCTGTTTTTT. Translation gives CASSFSPSTGELFF.